The next 17 T cell receptor beta chains were all read from a single sample in a study of T cells in Graves' hyperthyroidism and ophthalmopathy. Amplification yielded TCR beta CDR3 regions, with RNA transcripts as the source. The study used the HTBI primer set for a first-round RT-PCR of the TCR CDR3. TCRdb processed the multiplex PCR reads anew with MiXCR; each CDR3 protein has one entry. This table holds roughly 500,000 distinct CDR3 sequences, 11% to 15% found once. The material sequenced was blood. Every receptor here comes from a woman between 25 and 40 years old with Graves' hyperthyroidism that later progressed to Graves' ophthalmopathy.

This clonotype was detected a few times. The chain employs TRBV14 and TRBJ2-1; 13 positions agree with TRBD2. The germline CDR1 and CDR2 sequences are SGHDN and FVKESK. The CDR3 has 18 residues. Unmatched junction bases numbered 17, after V lost 0 bases and J lost 15 bases. As DNA, the CDR3 is TGTGCCAGCAGCCAAGATTATGAGGGACTAGCGGGATATGGGCATCGGTTCTTC. Translation: CASSQDYEGLAGYGHRFF. The whole variable domain, filled in from reference TRBV14 and TRBJ2-1, reads EAGVTQFPSHSVIEKGQTVTLRCDPISGHDNLYWYRRVMGKEIKFLLHFVKESKQDESGMPNNRFLAERTGGTYSTLKVQPAELEDSGVYFCASSQDYEGLAGYGHRFFGPGTRLTVL.

Ten or more counts support this clonotype. The chain joins TRBV27 to TRBJ2-1; 13 bases line up with TRBD2. Trimming removed 6 bases from V and 3 bases from J; junction bases left unmatched: 5. Germline V gene sequence: CDR1 MNHEY, CDR2 SMNVEV (reference sequence). This CDR3 spans 16 amino acids. The CDR3 reads CASRGTSGTLYNEQFF. The CDR3 nucleotides read TGTGCCAGCAGGGGGACTAGCGGGACCCTCTACAATGAGCAGTTCTTC.

This clonotype was seen more than once but under ten times. The chain recombines TRBV5-4 with TRBJ2-5, with 10 bases lining up with TRBD2. CDR1 and CDR2 (germline): SGHNT, YYREEE (reference sequence). The CDR3 has 15 amino acids. Losses at the gene ends were 5 bases for V and 5 bases for J; bases not matched to a gene: 9. The CDR3 region is CASRNGLADGETQYF. CDR3 bases: TGTGCCAGCAGAAATGGACTAGCGGATGGGGAGACCCAGTACTTC.

This clonotype was recorded at least ten times. The chain carries TRBV29-1 and TRBJ2-7, with 7 bases aligning to TRBD2. With V trimmed by 7 bases and J by 6 bases, 12 bases remained unmatched. Germline V gene sequence: CDR1 SQVTM, CDR2 ANQGSEA. The CDR3 contains 13 residues. CDR3 region: CSAERSGRGEQYF. CDR3 DNA sequence: TGCAGCGCCGAAAGGTCAGGGAGGGGCGAGCAGTACTTC.

V usage is TRBV5-6 and J usage is TRBJ2-7, with TRBD1 identical over 10 bases. The germline CDR1 and CDR2 sequences are SGHDT and YYEEEE. J was trimmed by 2 bases and V by 4 bases; bases with no gene match: 6. The CDR3 is 15 amino acids. CDR3 DNA sequence: TGTGCCAGCAGCCCGGGGACAGGGGAGACCTACGAGCAGTACTTC. Protein product: CASSPGTGETYEQYF.

This clonotype was seen more than once but under ten times. The rearrangement joins TRBV4-1 to TRBJ2-7, with 7 bases lining up with TRBD1. V shed 3 bases and J 3 bases; nucleotides not matched to a gene: 5. Germline assignment: CDR1 MGHRA and CDR2 YSYEKL. The CDR3 sequence is 14 residues long. The CDR3 here is CASSQPGQNYEQYF. As DNA, the CDR3 is TGCGCCAGCAGCCAGCCGGGACAGAACTACGAGCAGTACTTC.

This clonotype was recorded at least ten times. The gene calls are TRBV6-6 and TRBJ1-4; 7 bases agree with TRBD1. Germline trimming cut 2 bases from V and 8 bases from J; bases unmatched to any gene: 8. This CDR3 region has 15 residues. Germline CDR1 MNHNY, CDR2 SVGAGI (reference sequence). DNA for the CDR3: TGTGCCAGCAGTTACCTACAGGGGAACGAGGAAAAACTGTTTTTT. This codes for CASSYLQGNEEKLFF.

This clonotype occurred many times. J is TRBJ1-1 and V is TRBV11-3; no firm D call. The germline V gene encodes CDR1 SGHNT and CDR2 YENEEA. The CDR3 spans 12 residues. V lost 5 bases to trimming and J lost 8 bases, with 12 bases between them. CDR3 DNA sequence: TGTGCCAGCAGCCGCGGCGAGTACGAAGCTTTCTTT. Protein: CASSRGEYEAFF.

The chain recombines TRBV14 with TRBJ2-1; D is ambiguous. Germline V gene lookup returns CDR1 SGHDN and CDR2 FVKESK. The CDR3 has 13 amino acids. Trimming took off 0 bases at V and 6 bases at J, with 6 bases between the two ends. The CDR3 bases are TGTGCCAGCAGCCAAGACCGGTTCAATGAGCAGTTCTTC. Translation gives CASSQDRFNEQFF.

The V and J genes are TRBV5-6 and TRBJ2-1; 7 bases align to TRBD2. This CDR3 region has 16 residues. CDR1 and CDR2 (germline): SGHDT, YYEEEE. V was clipped by 3 bases and J by 1 base; unmatched bases: 7. The CDR3 DNA reads as TGTGCCAGCAGCTCCTCTTGGGAGGGGTCCTACAATGAGCAGTTCTTC. It specifies CASSSSWEGSYNEQFF.

Concerning this clonotype: This sequence may be a read error, since a much larger clone differs from it by one base. The chain recombines TRBV28 with TRBJ2-7; 7 positions agree with TRBD1. Looked up from germline, CDR1 is MDHEN and CDR2 is SYDVKM. The CDR3 is made up of 13 amino acids. The CDR3 is CASSAGTDYGQYF. The DNA of the CDR3 is TGTGCCAGCAGTGCCGGGACAGATTACGGGCAGTACTTC. Together with reference TRBV28 and TRBJ2-7, the CDR3 gives the full variable domain: DVKVTQSSRYLVKRTGEKVFLECVQDMDHENMFWYRQDPGLGLRLIYFSYDVKMKEKGDIPEGYSVSREKKERFSLILESASTNQTSMYLCASSAGTDYGQYFGPGTRLTVT.

This clonotype turned up a few times. The gene calls are TRBV6-1 and TRBJ1-6, with D possibly matching TRBD1 (6 bases). Germline CDR1 MNHNS, CDR2 SASEGT. This CDR3 has 15 amino acids. V dropped 6 bases and J dropped 7 bases, with 16 bases sitting between them. For the CDR3, the DNA is TGTGCCAGCAGGAGGGACATTACAGCAAATTCACCCCTCCACTTT. This translates into CASRRDITANSPLHF.

This chain joins TRBV4-1 and TRBJ2-4, with D hard to call. Germline V lookup: CDR1 MGHRA, CDR2 YSYEKL. V lost 1 base, J lost 1 base, and 8 bases lay in between. The CDR3 has 15 amino acids. The DNA of the CDR3 is TGCGCCAGCAGCCAAGCCGCAAGGGCCAAAAACATTCAGTACTTC. Amino acid sequence: CASSQAARAKNIQYF.

This clonotype was observed many times. The chain couples TRBV10-3 to TRBJ1-4; tentatively, D is TRBD1 (5 bases). The CDR3 extends over 15 amino acids. Trimming removed 2 bases at V and 7 bases at J, with 14 bases between. Germline CDR1 and CDR2: ENHRY and SYGVKD. Here the CDR3 DNA reads TGTGCCATCAGTGAGGACAGACTAGGGGTTGAAAAACTGTTTTTT. Residues: CAISEDRLGVEKLFF.

This chain links TRBV5-1 with TRBJ1-5; 8 bases fit TRBD1. The V gene's germline CDR1 is SGHRS and CDR2 YFSETQ. There are 13 residues in the CDR3. V was pared by 5 bases and J by 9 bases, with 7 bases of the junction left unmatched. The CDR3 is CASRGQGNGPQHF. DNA of the CDR3: TGCGCCAGCAGAGGACAGGGTAATGGGCCCCAGCATTTT.

V gene TRBV7-9 combines with J gene TRBJ2-6; tentatively, D is TRBD1 or TRBD2 (5 bases each). There are 15 residues in the CDR3. Germline V CDR1 and CDR2: SEHNR, FQNEAQ (reference sequence). Trimming left V 2 bases short and J 2 bases short, with 7 bases between. CDR3 residues: CASSLMGAGANVLTF. CDR3 DNA: TGTGCCAGCAGCTTAATGGGGGCTGGGGCCAACGTCCTGACTTTC.

Many counts were recorded for this clonotype. A single base separates this from a much larger clone, so it may be a read error. The chain uses TRBV2 and TRBJ2-1; D is uncertain. This CDR3 region has 13 residues. V lost 5 bases and J 3 bases, leaving 8 bases between the germline ends. The germline V gene has CDR1 SNHLY and CDR2 FYNNEI. CDR3 sequence (DNA): TGTGCCAGCAGTACGGGCAGCTACAATGAGCAGTTCTTC. Amino acids: CASSTGSYNEQFF. Using reference TRBV2 and TRBJ2-1 for the parts outside the CDR3, the full variable domain is EPEVTQTPSHQVTQMGQEVILRCVPISNHLYFYWYRQILGQKVEFLVSFYNNEISEKSEIFDDQFSVERPDGSNFTLKIRSTKLEDSAMYFCASSTGSYNEQFFGPGTRLTVL.